This T cell receptor beta chain appears in the sequencing data of a study of T cells after yellow fever vaccination. Study-level findings and limits: The CD4 compartment and the CD8 compartment contained a small share of clonotypes in common. Detected again after the booster were most primary-vaccination clones, at about 96% CD4 and approximately 87% CD8. The secondary T-cell response peaked on day 5, not day 15, but was weaker.

This clonotype was found many times. Germline-derived CDR1 and CDR2 are SEHNR and FQNEAQ (reference sequence). V lost 5 bases and J 4 bases, leaving 17 bases between the germline ends. The CDR3 spans 15 residues. They built TCR cDNA with 5'RACE template switching, a step that put in a universal primer site and UMIs. In TCRdb, the 5' RACE reads were re-called with MiXCR into one record per CDR3 protein. The sample consists of approximately 24,000 distinct CDR3 sequences, 5% to 6% of them appearing once. The rearrangement uses TRBV7-9 and TRBJ2-5; the D call may be TRBD1 or TRBD2 (5 bases each). Here the sequenced sample was PBMCs, either bulk or a sorted T-cell subset (CD4+, CD8+, memory, or dextramer-sorted; not recorded which), taken 15 days after the yellow fever booster vaccination. This receptor was obtained from a man aged 30 to 39 who received the YFV17D yellow fever vaccine. CDR3 in amino acids: CASSPVPGPVETQYF. The CDR3 DNA sequence: TGTGCCAGCAGCCCAGTACCGGGGCCGGTAGAGACCCAGTACTTC.